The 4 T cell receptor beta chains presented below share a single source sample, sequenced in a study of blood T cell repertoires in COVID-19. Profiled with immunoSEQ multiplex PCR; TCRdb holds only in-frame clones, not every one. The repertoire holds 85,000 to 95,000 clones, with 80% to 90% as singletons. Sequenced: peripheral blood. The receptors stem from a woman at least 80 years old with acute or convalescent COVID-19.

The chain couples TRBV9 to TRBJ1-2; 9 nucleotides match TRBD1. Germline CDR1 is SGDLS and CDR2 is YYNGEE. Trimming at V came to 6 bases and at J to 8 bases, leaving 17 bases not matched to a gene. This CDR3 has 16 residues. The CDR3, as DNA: TGTGCCAGCACGCCGGACAGGGGACTTTCGGGTGCGGGCTACACCTTC. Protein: CASTPDRGLSGAGYTF. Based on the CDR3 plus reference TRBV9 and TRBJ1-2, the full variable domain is DSGVTQTPKHLITATGQRVTLRCSPRSGDLSVYWYQQSLDQGLQFLIQYYNGEERAKGNILERFSAQQFPDLHSELNLSSLELGDSALYFCASTPDRGLSGAGYTFGSGTRLTVV.

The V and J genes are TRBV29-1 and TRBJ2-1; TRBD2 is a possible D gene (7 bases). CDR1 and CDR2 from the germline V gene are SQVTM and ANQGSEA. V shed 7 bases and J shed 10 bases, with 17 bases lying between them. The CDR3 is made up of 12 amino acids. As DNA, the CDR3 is TGCAGCGGCTCGGCGGGGGCGCGAGAGCAGTTCTTC. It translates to CSGSAGAREQFF.

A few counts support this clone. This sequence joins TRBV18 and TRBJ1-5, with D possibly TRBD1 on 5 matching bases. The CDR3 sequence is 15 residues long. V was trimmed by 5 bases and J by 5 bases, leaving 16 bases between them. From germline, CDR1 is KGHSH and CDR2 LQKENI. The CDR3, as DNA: TGTGCCAGCTCAACTACAGGCACGACGCATCAGCCCCAGCATTTT. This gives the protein CASSTTGTTHQPQHF.

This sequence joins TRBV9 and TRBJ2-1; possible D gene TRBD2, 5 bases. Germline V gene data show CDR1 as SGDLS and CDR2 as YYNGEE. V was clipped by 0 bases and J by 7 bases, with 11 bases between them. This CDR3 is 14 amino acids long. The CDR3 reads CASSVASLGNEQFF. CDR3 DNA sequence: TGTGCCAGCAGCGTAGCTAGCTTGGGGAATGAGCAGTTCTTC. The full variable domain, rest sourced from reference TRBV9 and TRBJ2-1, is DSGVTQTPKHLITATGQRVTLRCSPRSGDLSVYWYQQSLDQGLQFLIQYYNGEERAKGNILERFSAQQFPDLHSELNLSSLELGDSALYFCASSVASLGNEQFFGPGTRLTVL.